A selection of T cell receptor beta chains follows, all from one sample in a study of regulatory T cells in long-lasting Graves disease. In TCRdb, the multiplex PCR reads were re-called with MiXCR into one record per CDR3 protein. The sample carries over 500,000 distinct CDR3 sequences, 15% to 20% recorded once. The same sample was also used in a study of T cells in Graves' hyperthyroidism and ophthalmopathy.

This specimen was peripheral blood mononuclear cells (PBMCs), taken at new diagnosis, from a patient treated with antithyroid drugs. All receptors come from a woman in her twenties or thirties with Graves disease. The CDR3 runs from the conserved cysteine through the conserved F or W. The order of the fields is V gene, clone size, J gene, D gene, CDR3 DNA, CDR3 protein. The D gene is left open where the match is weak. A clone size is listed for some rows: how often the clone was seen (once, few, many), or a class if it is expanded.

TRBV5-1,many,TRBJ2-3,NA,TGCGCCAGCAGCTTAGCCGGGCCCGGAGATACGCAGTATTTT,CASSLAGPGDTQYF
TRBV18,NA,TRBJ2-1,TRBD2,TGTGCCAGCTCACCACCGGGACTAGAAGGATACAATGGGCAGTTCTTC,CASSPPGLEGYNGQFF
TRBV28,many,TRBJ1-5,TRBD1,TGTGCCAGCAGTTACCAGGGGGCGGACGATCAGCCCCAGCATTTT,CASSYQGADDQPQHF
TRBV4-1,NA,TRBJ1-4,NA,TGCGCCAGCAGCCAAGGGCTTGGGCTGTTTTTT,CASSQGLGLFF
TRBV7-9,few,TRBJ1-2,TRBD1,TGTGCCAGCAGCAAGGAATCGACAGGGGAAGGCTACACCTTC,CASSKESTGEGYTF
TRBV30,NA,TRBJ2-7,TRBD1,TGTGCCTGGAACAGGGGGCTACCCTACGAGCAGTACTTC,CAWNRGLPYEQYF
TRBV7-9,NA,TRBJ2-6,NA,TGTGCCAGCAGCCGTGTAAGAGAAGCTGGGGCCAACGTCCTGACTTTC,CASSRVREAGANVLTF
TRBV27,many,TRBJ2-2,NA,TGTGCCAGCAGTTTCCCCGCCGGGGAGCTGTTTTTT,CASSFPAGELFF
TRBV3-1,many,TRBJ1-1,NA,TGTGCCAGCAGCCAACGGGCTCTGAACACTGAAGCTTTCTTT,CASSQRALNTEAFF
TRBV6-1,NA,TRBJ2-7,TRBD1,TGTGCCAGCAGGACGGCCCGACAGGGCGAGCAGTACTTC,CASRTARQGEQYF
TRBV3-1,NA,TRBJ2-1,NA,TGTGCCAGCAGCCAAACGTCGGCCTCCAATGAGCAGTTCTTC,CASSQTSASNEQFF
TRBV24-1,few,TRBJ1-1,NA,TGTGCCACCAGTGACCCGGGACGGGAAAATGAAGCTTTCTTT,CATSDPGRENEAFF
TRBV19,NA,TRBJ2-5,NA,TGTGCCAGTAGTACCAACAGGGCAGAGACCCAGTACTTC,CASSTNRAETQYF
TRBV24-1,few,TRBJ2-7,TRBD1,TGTGCCACCAGTGACTCTACAAAAATACAGGGGGAGCAGTACTTC,CATSDSTKIQGEQYF
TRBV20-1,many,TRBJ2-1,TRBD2,TGCAGTGCTAAAACGGGACTAGCGGGAGGGAATGAGCAGTTCTTC,CSAKTGLAGGNEQFF
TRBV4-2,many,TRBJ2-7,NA,TGTGCCAGCAGCCAAGGGTCTGACAGCTCCTACGAGCAGTACTTC,CASSQGSDSSYEQYF